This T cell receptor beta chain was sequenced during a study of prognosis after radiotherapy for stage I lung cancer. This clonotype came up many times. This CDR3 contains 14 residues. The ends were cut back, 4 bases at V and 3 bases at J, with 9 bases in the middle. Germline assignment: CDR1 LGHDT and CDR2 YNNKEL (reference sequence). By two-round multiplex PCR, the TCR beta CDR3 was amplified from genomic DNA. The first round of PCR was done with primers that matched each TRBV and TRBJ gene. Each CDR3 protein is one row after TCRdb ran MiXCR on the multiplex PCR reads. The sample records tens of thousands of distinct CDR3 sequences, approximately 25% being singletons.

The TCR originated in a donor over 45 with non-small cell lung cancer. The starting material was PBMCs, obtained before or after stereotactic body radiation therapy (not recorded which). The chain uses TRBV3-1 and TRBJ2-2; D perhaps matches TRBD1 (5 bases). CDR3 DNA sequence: TGTGCCAGCAGCCGGGGCGGAGACACCGGGGAGCTGTTTTTT. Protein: CASSRGGDTGELFF. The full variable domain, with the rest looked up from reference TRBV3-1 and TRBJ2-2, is DTAVSQTPKYLVTQMGNDKSIKCEQNLGHDTMYWYKQDSKKFLKIMFSYNNKELIINETVPNRFSPKSPDKAHLNLHINSLELGDSAVYFCASSRGGDTGELFFGEGSRLTVL.